This is a list of T cell receptor beta chains from one sample in a study of T-cell memory formation after mild COVID-19. MiXCR, run by TCRdb on the 5' RACE reads, gives a single entry per CDR3 protein. Of just under 150,000 distinct CDR3 sequences listed, less than 20% are singletons. Sequenced material: PBMCs or a T cell subset sorted from them (not recorded which). All receptors derive from an adult woman who had mild COVID-19 (a few samples of this study predate the infection). Cell type and time point are not known. CDR3s include the opening cysteine and the closing phenylalanine or tryptophan. Fields, in order: V gene, D gene, J gene, clone size, CDR3 DNA, CDR3 protein. D genes are given only for firm matches. Size is stated for part of the rows, as once, few or many counts, or as a class when the clone is expanded.

TRBV3-1,TRBD2,TRBJ2-2,-,TGTGCCAGCAGCCGTCGGGGGGGCACCGGGGAGCTGTTTTTT,CASSRRGGTGELFF
TRBV7-9,-,TRBJ2-7,few,TGTGCCAGCAGCCACGGTGGGGGCCCGTACGAGCAGTACTTC,CASSHGGGPYEQYF
TRBV3-1,TRBD1,TRBJ2-1,-,TGTGCCAGCAGCCGGTACGGGACAGGGGGAGGTGATGAGCAGTTCTTC,CASSRYGTGGGDEQFF
TRBV12-3/TRBV12-4,TRBD1,TRBJ2-7,few,TGTGCCAGCAGCTTTTTCGGGACAGGGGGAAACGAGCAGTACTTC,CASSFFGTGGNEQYF
TRBV5-6,-,TRBJ1-2,-,TGTGCCAGCAGCTTGTTCTACAGGCCTAACTATGGCTACACCTTC,CASSLFYRPNYGYTF
TRBV29-1,-,TRBJ1-1,-,TGCAGCGTTGACAGGGGCTCAAGCACTGAAGCTTTCTTT,CSVDRGSSTEAFF
TRBV12-3/TRBV12-4,-,TRBJ1-1,few,TGTGCCAATAGGCGGACGTTGGACACTGAAGCTTTCTTT,CANRRTLDTEAFF
TRBV18,TRBD1,TRBJ1-2,-,TGTGCCAGCTCAACAGGGGTCGCTGGCTACACCTTC,CASSTGVAGYTF
TRBV15,-,TRBJ2-7,few,TGTGCCACCAGCGGAGAAAGGGGGTACGAGCAGTACTTC,CATSGERGYEQYF
TRBV5-5,-,TRBJ2-3,-,TGTGCCAGCAATCCGGGGAGCACAGATACGCAGTATTTT,CASNPGSTDTQYF
TRBV15,TRBD2,TRBJ2-3,-,TGTGCCACCAGCAGAGAGGCGGGAGTCAGAGATACGCAGTATTTT,CATSREAGVRDTQYF
TRBV9,-,TRBJ1-1,-,TGTGCCAGCAGCGCCAGGTGGGGGACTGAAGCTTTCTTT,CASSARWGTEAFF
TRBV7-9,-,TRBJ2-3,few,TGTGCCAGCTCACCCCAGGGGAACACAGATACGCAGTATTTT,CASSPQGNTDTQYF
TRBV7-2,TRBD2,TRBJ2-5,-,TGTGCCAGCAGCCCGAGAGCGGGAAAAGAGACCCAGTACTTC,CASSPRAGKETQYF
TRBV5-1,-,TRBJ2-3,few,TGCGCCAGCAGCTTGAGGGGGTATCACACAGATACGCAGTATTTT,CASSLRGYHTDTQYF
TRBV5-8,-,TRBJ1-2,few,TGTGCCAGCAGCTTGTTGGGCCAGACTAACTATGGCTACACCTTC,CASSLLGQTNYGYTF
TRBV11-2,TRBD1,TRBJ1-1,few,TGTGCCAGCAGCTTAAGACAGGGGACGTACACTGAAGCTTTCTTT,CASSLRQGTYTEAFF
TRBV12-3/TRBV12-4,-,TRBJ1-2,-,TGTGCCAGCAGTTTACCTCCCCCGGGCTACACCTTC,CASSLPPPGYTF
TRBV20-1,-,TRBJ1-1,-,TGCAGTGCTACACAGAACACTGAAGCTTTCTTT,CSATQNTEAFF
TRBV24-1,-,TRBJ2-3,few,TGTGCCACCAGTGACCTCGAGGATGGTACGCAGTATTTT,CATSDLEDGTQYF
TRBV5-1,TRBD1,TRBJ2-1,few,TGCGCCAGCAGCTTCACAGGGGGCTCCTACAATGAGCAGTTCTTC,CASSFTGGSYNEQFF
TRBV5-1,-,TRBJ2-5,-,TGCGCCAGCAGCTTGCGGGCAGGAGAGGAGGAGACCCAGTACTTC,CASSLRAGEEETQYF
TRBV27,-,TRBJ1-5,-,TGTGCCAGCAGTTTATCGGGGGGTGCAACCCAGCATTTT,CASSLSGGATQHF